The clone carrying this TCR beta chain was counted a few times. TCRdb re-derived calls from the RACE reads in MiXCR, one entry per CDR3 protein. The sample includes approximately 370,000 distinct CDR3 sequences, 4.5% to 5.5% of them seen just once. This specimen belongs to a study of human T cells and chemical hapten exposure. Documented time point: pre-sensitization, week 0. Treatment noted: therapeutic diphenylcyclopropenone sensitization with weekly scalp DPC. The sample was whole blood, taken in connection with sensitization to the hapten diphenylcyclopropenone (DPC). The sequence was collected from a woman aged 18-35 years with alopecia areata. Some clones in this sample may be carry-over from other donors' samples.

The CDR3 spells CASSLSWGQPRKQETQYF. CDR3 nucleotides: TGCGCCAGCAGCTTGTCGTGGGGGCAACCGAGAAAGCAAGAGACCCAGTACTTC. V gene TRBV5-1 combines with J gene TRBJ2-5, with D possibly matching TRBD1 (6 bases). CDR1 is SGHRS, CDR2 YFSETQ, per germline. This CDR3 contains 18 residues. The ends were cut back, 1 base at V and 2 bases at J, with 21 bases in the middle.